These T cell receptor beta chains were read from a single sample in a study of T cell responses to AZD1222 COVID-19 vaccine. TCRdb's copy holds only in-frame clones and misses some; the assay was immunoSEQ multiplex PCR. The table has approximately 130,000 clones, approximately 83% seen once. The sequences come from peripheral blood, collected on day 0 of AZD1222 vaccination. Source of these receptors: an adult in good health. Both conserved end residues are part of each CDR3. A D gene is named only where the DNA matches it firmly. Clone sizes are given selectively: once, few, many, or a class where the clone is expanded.

J,V,D,size,CDR3,DNA
TRBJ2-3,TRBV3-1/TRBV3-2,.,.,CASSQEDFSTDTQYF,TGTGCCAGCAGCCAAGAAGACTTCAGCACAGATACGCAGTATTTT
TRBJ1-2,TRBV5-5,TRBD1,few,CASSLLQGGGYTF,TGTGCCAGCAGCTTGCTACAGGGGGGTGGCTACACCTTC
TRBJ1-2,TRBV6-5,TRBD1,.,CASSYSRDRGYTF,TGTGCCAGCAGTTACTCAAGGGACAGGGGCTACACCTTC
TRBJ1-1,TRBV24-1,TRBD1,.,CATSAGTGHTEAFF,TGTGCCACCAGTGCGGGGACAGGGCACACTGAAGCTTTCTTT
TRBJ1-1,TRBV19,.,.,CASMMYTEAFF,TGTGCCAGTATGATGTACACTGAAGCTTTCTTT
TRBJ1-1,TRBV19,TRBD1,.,CASSPLGGRTTEAFF,TGTGCCAGTAGTCCATTAGGGGGCAGGACGACTGAAGCTTTCTTT
TRBJ2-7,TRBV4-3,TRBD2,.,CASSQDGSSGAYEQYF,TGCGCCAGCAGCCAAGACGGGTCTAGCGGGGCCTACGAGCAGTACTTC
TRBJ1-6,TRBV6-5,.,.,CASREEVAPLHF,TGTGCCAGCAGGGAGGAGGTGGCACCCCTCCACTTT
TRBJ1-3,TRBV6-6,.,.,CASSSIASGNTIYF,TGTGCCAGCAGTTCCATAGCATCTGGAAACACCATATATTTT
TRBJ2-5,TRBV5-1,TRBD2,.,CASSLYPSGARETQYF,TGCGCCAGCAGCTTGTACCCCAGCGGGGCGAGGGAGACCCAGTACTTC
TRBJ2-1,TRBV10-1,TRBD2,.,CASSSGSVYEQFF,TGCGCCAGCTCTAGCGGGAGTGTTTATGAGCAGTTCTTC
TRBJ1-6,TRBV3-1/TRBV3-2,TRBD1,.,CASSRQGLGNSPLHF,TGTGCCAGCAGTCGACAGGGTTTGGGGAATTCACCCCTCCACTTT
TRBJ1-6,TRBV19,.,.,CASSIRWENNSPLHF,TGTGCCAGTAGTATCCGATGGGAGAACAATTCACCCCTCCACTTT
TRBJ1-1,TRBV11-2,.,.,CASSRTSTEAFF,TGTGCCAGCAGCCGGACATCCACTGAAGCTTTCTTT
TRBJ1-4,TRBV29-1,.,.,CSARDLRGNEKLFF,TGCAGCGCGAGGGATTTACGGGGTAATGAAAAACTGTTTTTT
TRBJ1-2,TRBV7-9,TRBD1,few,CASSPNRGLDYGYTF,TGTGCCAGCAGCCCCAACAGGGGGCTGGATTATGGCTACACCTTC
TRBJ2-1,TRBV27,TRBD2,.,CASSLTQGLGGIHEQFF,TGTGCCAGCAGTTTAACCCAGGGACTAGGGGGGATCCATGAGCAGTTCTTC
TRBJ1-4,TRBV7-2,.,.,CASSSGVLGKLFF,TGTGCCAGCAGCTCGGGGGTTTTGGGCAAACTGTTTTTT
TRBJ1-5,TRBV24-1,TRBD1,.,CATSGITGDSQPQHF,TGTGCCACCAGTGGTATAACAGGGGACTCTCAGCCCCAGCATTTT
TRBJ2-2,TRBV10-3,.,.,CAISESVTTGELFF,TGTGCCATCAGTGAGTCGGTGACAACCGGGGAGCTGTTTTTT
TRBJ2-3,TRBV5-1,.,.,CASSPWGPDTQYF,TGCGCCAGCAGCCCCTGGGGTCCAGATACGCAGTATTTT
TRBJ2-3,TRBV28,.,once,CASRPNQADTQYF,TGTGCCAGCAGGCCGAACCAAGCAGATACGCAGTATTTT
TRBJ1-1,TRBV28,.,.,CASSLVGEGDTEAFF,TGTGCCAGCAGTCTTGTCGGGGAGGGGGACACTGAAGCTTTCTTT
TRBJ2-1,TRBV6-2/TRBV6-3,TRBD2,.,CASSRSGGSSYNEQFF,TGTGCCAGCAGCCGTAGCGGGGGGAGCTCCTACAATGAGCAGTTCTTC
TRBJ2-4,TRBV5-1,.,.,CASSSGESVLGNIQYF,TGCGCCAGCAGCTCCGGGGAATCGGTTTTAGGAAACATTCAGTACTTC
TRBJ1-2,TRBV28,.,.,CASSADSGYTF,TGTGCCAGCAGTGCTGATTCGGGCTACACCTTC
TRBJ1-1,TRBV10-3,.,.,CAISEWQTEAFF,TGTGCCATCAGTGAATGGCAGACTGAAGCTTTCTTT
TRBJ1-1,TRBV9,.,.,CASSAQVGTNTEAFF,TGTGCCAGCAGCGCCCAGGTGGGAACGAACACTGAAGCTTTCTTT
TRBJ2-1,TRBV6-5,.,.,CASSSQPLGGDEQFF,TGTGCCAGCAGTTCCCAACCACTAGGGGGTGATGAGCAGTTCTTC